This TCR beta chain was observed in a study of blood T cell repertoires in COVID-19. Study summary: The United States, Italy and Spain provided the acute and convalescent COVID-19 samples. Nucleic acid was either cDNA or gDNA, and it came from T cells, B-cell-depleted T cells, or PBMCs.

As processed by the authors: Amplified reference gene primers provided the basis for estimating nucleated cell counts. Assay used: immunoSEQ multiplex PCR; TCRdb lists only in-frame clones, some missing. The V and J calls and clone size were taken over from that table, and D and trimming were inferred from the DNA. The sample includes around 200,000 clones, approximately 80% of them seen just once. V shed 1 base and J 7 bases; nucleotides not matched to a gene: 12. Germline V gene sequence: CDR1 SEHNR, CDR2 FQNEAQ (reference sequence). This CDR3 is 17 amino acids long. The receptor's source is a woman aged 45-65 years with acute or convalescent COVID-19. The chain joins TRBV7-9 to TRBJ1-5, with TRBD1 identical over 8 bases. The source material was peripheral blood. CDR3 coding DNA: TGTGCCAGCAGCTTAGGAGAAGGACAGGGTGGTTCGCAGCCCCAGCATTTT. It specifies CASSLGEGQGGSQPQHF.